Sequencing of this T cell receptor beta chain was carried out in a study of blood T cell repertoires in COVID-19. The junction had 5 bases not matched to a gene; V was cut back by 4 bases and J by 3 bases. The CDR3 has 16 residues. Germline-derived CDR1 and CDR2 are SGDLS and YYNGEE. This study enrolled people aged 18 to 89 from 20 to 25 US geographic areas. Original processing methods: Using reference gene primer amplification, nucleated cell counts were estimated. The repertoire was sequenced with immunoSEQ multiplex PCR; TCRdb's copy has only in-frame clones and lacks some. That table supplies the V and J calls and clone size; D and trimming were determined from the DNA. This table holds over 200,000 clones, about 86% found once.

The gene calls are TRBV9 and TRBJ2-3; 13 nucleotides agree with TRBD2. This TCR derives from a woman aged 25 to 39 who had been exposed to COVID-19. Sequencing was performed on PBMCs or T cells enriched from blood (not recorded which). CDR3 nucleotide sequence: TGTGCCAGCAGCCCACTAGCGGGGGGGCCAACAGATACGCAGTATTTT. Translating gives CASSPLAGGPTDTQYF.